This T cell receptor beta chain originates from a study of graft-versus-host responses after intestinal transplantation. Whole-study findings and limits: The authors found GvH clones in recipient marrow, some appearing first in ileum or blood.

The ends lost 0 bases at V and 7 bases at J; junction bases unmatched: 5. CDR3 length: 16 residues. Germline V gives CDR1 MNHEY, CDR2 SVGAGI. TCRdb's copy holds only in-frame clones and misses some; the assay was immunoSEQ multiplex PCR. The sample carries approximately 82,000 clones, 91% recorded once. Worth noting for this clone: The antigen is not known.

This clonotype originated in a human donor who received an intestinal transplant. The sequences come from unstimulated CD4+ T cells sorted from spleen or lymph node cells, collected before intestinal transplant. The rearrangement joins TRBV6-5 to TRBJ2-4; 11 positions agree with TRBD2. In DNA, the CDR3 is TGTGCCAGCAGTTACTCTGGTAGCGGGGGGGCCAACATTCAGTACTTC. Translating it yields CASSYSGSGGANIQYF.